What follows is one TCR beta chain and its context. This clonotype was seen only once. Its specific antigen is unknown. No base quality values were provided; no much bigger clone lies one nucleotide off. A single read makes a weak case. This sample is drawn from a study of blood T cells in healthy people across ages (dated by TCRdb to the mid-2010s). Study-wide context: In model experiments, template switching captured about one uniquely barcoded TCR beta cDNA molecule for every two T cells. The study measured age-related changes in TCR beta repertoire diversity using deep sequencing normalized with unique cDNA molecular identifiers. Donors were grouped into four age groups: young (average 16 years), middle-aged (over 35), aged (approximately 67) and long-lived (approximately 75). To avoid experimental bias, donors of different ages were spread randomly across the sequencing lanes. Two additional independent replicas of 1 million unique cDNA reads from the same blood draw were analyzed for two donors (one aged 18 to 30 and one aged 80 or older). Overall results and qualifications from the work: Estimates of total diversity based on one million sequenced T cells were regarded as lower bounds and as underestimates. Observed TCR beta diversity correlated strongly with the percentage of naive T cells measured by flow cytometry. Donor CMV infection status was unknown, potentially confounding age-related changes in expanded clonotypes. As age increased, observed TCR beta diversity per million T cells dropped in a roughly linear way, and a significant reduction was already evident by age about 36. Bulk unsorted PBMC profiling prevented conclusive comparison of naive and antigen-experienced compartments. Compared with the aged group, the long-lived group had more naive CD4+ T cells, fewer expanded clones and increased TCR diversity, a pattern suggesting age selection.

Donors were under 40 systemically healthy Caucasian individuals from Russia aged 6 to 90 years. Each donor gave about 11 milliliters of peripheral blood, drawn into EDTA-treated Vacutainer tubes. Ficoll-Paque density-gradient centrifugation was used to isolate PBMCs, with at least 7 million per sample. Trizol reagent was used to extract total RNA from PBMCs, with at least 6 micrograms per sample. Naive CD45RAhigh/CD27high T cell percentages were measured by flow cytometry on a PBMC aliquot from every donor. Receptors were amplified or captured by 5' RACE. The sequencer listed for this sample is Illumina HiSeq 2500. A second roughly 6 to 12 cycle PCR used a sample-barcoded 5' primer and a J-beta primer mix. Each TCR beta cDNA molecule received a unique molecular identifier from a template-switch 5' adaptor carrying 12 random nucleotides. At least 2.5 million CDR3-containing paired-end reads were obtained from each sample. The Mint cDNA synthesis kit, primed by a TRBC-specific oligonucleotide, was used to synthesize first-strand cDNA from all RNA. All cDNA was treated with uracil-DNA glycosylase and then went through a first 18-cycle PCR with the universal primers M1SS and BC2_uni_R. In the original analysis: Normalization of each sample was performed by random selection of 1 million high-quality reads, each carrying a distinct molecular identifier. Reads sharing molecular identifiers were discarded rather than binned into consensus sequences. CDR3 identification, clonotype clustering and error correction used MiTCR with a Q25 quality threshold and the strictest error-elimination algorithm. A nonparametric unseen species model with Euler transformation was used to estimate lower-bound total TCR beta diversity. The public reads were reprocessed in TCRdb via fastp at Q25 and MiXCR, keeping in-frame beta chains. Every distinct CDR3 protein forms one entry, paired with its most common genes and DNA. TCRdb's processing, not the study's, gives the V and J calls here. The sample contains about 670,000 distinct CDR3 sequences, more than 45% of them found a single time. The ten largest clonotypes hold about 13% of the sample.

The CDR3 spans 17 residues, from the cysteine through the phenylalanine. Of the read, only the CDR3 DNA is kept; its 51 bases are in frame from base 1. At the junction V is shortened by 3 bases and J by 0 bases, with 15 bases in between. In the germline V gene (reference sequence), CDR1 corresponds to MNHEY and CDR2 to SMNVEV. Sample: blood. The chain is encoded by TRBV27 joined to TRBJ2-1; no D gene can be assigned with confidence. The sequence was collected from a woman aged 80 or over in good health. Here the CDR3 is given as CASSFSPTPSSYNEQFF. The bases read TGTGCCAGCAGTTTCTCACCGACACCGAGCTCCTACAATGAGCAGTTCTTC.